The text below deals with one T cell receptor beta chain. The record originates from a study of patients and donors after allogeneic stem cell transplantation. One entry per CDR3 protein results from TCRdb running MiXCR on the RT-PCR reads. The top ten clones hold about 6% of a sample with about a million distinct CDR3 sequences, about 20% of them seen once. The CDR3 runs 16 residues. Germline trimming cut 5 bases from V and 0 bases from J; bases unmatched to any gene: 7. Germline values: CDR1 GTSNPN, CDR2 SVGIG (reference sequence). The chain recombines TRBV30 with TRBJ2-6; 7 positions agree with TRBD1. The sample was blood, either unsorted or a sorted T cell fraction (not recorded which). This TCR came from a human donor who was either an allogeneic HSCT recipient or a stem cell or donor lymphocyte infusion donor (not recorded which). It is not recorded whose cells these are; they may come from a transplant donor. The CDR3 protein is CAWGRGQYSGANVLTF. In DNA form, the CDR3 reads TGTGCCTGGGGTAGGGGACAGTACTCTGGGGCCAACGTCCTGACTTTC.